This TCR beta chain was captured by sequencing in a study of graft-versus-host responses after intestinal transplantation. Study as a whole: Transplantation in recipients was multivisceral, liver-intestinal, or isolated intestinal. Regarding the study as a whole: GvH clones turned up in recipient marrow; some had shown up first in ileum or blood.

Assay used: immunoSEQ multiplex PCR; TCRdb lists only in-frame clones, some missing. The table shows fewer than 75,000 clones, with 70% to 90% occurring only once. Points on this clone: Its target is unknown.

This sample comprised PBMCs, obtained 26 days after transplant. This clonotype was sampled from a human patient who received an intestinal transplant, so some T cells may come from the graft donor.

The CDR3 loop is CASSFEGADPYGYTF. CDR3 in DNA: TGTGCCAGCAGTTTTGAGGGGGCGGACCCCTATGGCTACACCTTC. V usage is TRBV28 and J usage is TRBJ1-2, with 7 bases aligning to TRBD1. CDR1 is MDHEN and CDR2 is SYDVKM in the germline V gene. The CDR3 runs to 15 residues. Germline trimming cut 3 bases from V and 4 bases from J; bases unmatched to any gene: 8.